One sample yielded the 6 T cell receptor beta chains listed below, sequenced in a study of blood T cell repertoires in COVID-19 (dated by TCRdb to between 2020 and 2021). Preparation of the library involved the immunoSEQ multiplex PCR assay. Not all clones reach the TCRdb copy of this immuneACCESS table, which keeps in-frame sequences only. Checked studies attribute under half of the gap to unresolved V genes and leave the rest unexplained. The sample table contains roughly 250,000 clones; only one count was recorded for about 80% of them. The leading ten clones occupy around 6.8% of the sample. The specimen sequenced was peripheral blood. The receptors were gathered from a woman aged 45-65 years with acute or convalescent COVID-19.

The chain combines TRBV27 with TRBJ2-7; 10 nucleotides match TRBD1. V gave up 6 bases and J gave up 6 bases; unmatched junction bases: 14. The CDR3 length is 16 residues. Germline lookup yields CDR1 MNHEY and CDR2 SMNVEV (reference sequence). In DNA form, the CDR3 reads TGTGCCAGCAGAAAGCCGCGGACAGGGGGATTCGGCGAGCAGTACTTC. It codes for CASRKPRTGGFGEQYF.

The J gene is TRBJ2-2, the V gene TRBV4-3, with TRBD2 as a possible D gene (5 bases). Trimming cost V 0 bases and J 6 bases, with 8 bases left between them. Germline CDR1 reads LGHNA; CDR2 reads YSLEER. This CDR3 spans 14 amino acids. The CDR3: CASSQDRGAGELFF. The CDR3 bases are TGCGCCAGCAGCCAAGATCGGGGAGCCGGGGAGCTGTTTTTT.

V usage is TRBV5-4 and J usage is TRBJ2-5; tentatively, D is TRBD2 (5 bases). V gave up 2 bases and J gave up 3 bases, with 11 bases separating them. The CDR3 spans 14 residues. Per germline, CDR1 SGHNT and CDR2 YYREEE (reference sequence). The CDR3 here is CASSFEAREETQYF. The CDR3 DNA sequence: TGTGCCAGCAGCTTCGAGGCGAGGGAAGAGACCCAGTACTTC.

The chain joins TRBV9 to TRBJ1-1; TRBD1 matches 7 bases. The CDR3 runs to 16 residues. The ends lost 0 bases at V and 0 bases at J; junction bases unmatched: 5. Germline-derived CDR1 and CDR2 are SGDLS and YYNGEE. The CDR3 sequence is CASSVEGQPMNTEAFF. In nucleotides, the CDR3 is TGTGCCAGCAGCGTAGAGGGACAGCCCATGAACACTGAAGCTTTCTTT.

The V gene is TRBV7-2, the J gene TRBJ2-1; 12 bases are shared with TRBD2. CDR1 is SGHTA and CDR2 is FQGNSA in the germline V gene. The CDR3 sequence is 17 residues long. V lost 4 bases, J lost 3 bases, and 7 bases stayed unmatched. This CDR3 is CASSSSGRAYIYNEQFF. In nucleotides, the CDR3 is TGTGCCAGCAGCTCTAGCGGGAGGGCCTATATCTACAATGAGCAGTTCTTC.

The rearrangement uses TRBV30 and TRBJ2-7, with D possibly TRBD1 on 6 matching bases. Germline V gene sequence: CDR1 GTSNPN, CDR2 SVGIG (reference sequence). The V and J ends lost 6 bases and 2 bases respectively, with 14 bases between them. There are 13 residues in the CDR3. In DNA, the CDR3 is TGTGCCTGTACAGGGTCACACCCCTACGAGCAGTACTTC. This encodes CACTGSHPYEQYF.